This TCR beta chain was obtained from a study of persistence of HIV-infected CD4 T cells. Study overall: The sample holds CD4+ T cells responsive to CMV or HIV-1 Gag.

The immunoSEQ assay was version 4, run in survey mode. TCRdb keeps only in-frame clones here, not all; method: immunoSEQ multiplex PCR. The table lists some 48,000 clones, more than 60% of them singletons. Lysates of CMV-infected fibroblasts at roughly 10 ug/mL stimulated these cells. Memory cells lacking CD40L and CD69 with high CD45RO were sorted. CDR1 is ENHRY and CDR2 is SYGVKD in the germline V gene. The V gene lost 8 bases and the J gene lost 7 bases, with 5 bases spanning the gap. CDR3 length: 9 amino acids. About this clone: The target antigen is unknown.

This clonotype was sampled from an adult man with HIV who was CMV-seropositive. The rearrangement uses TRBV10-3 and TRBJ1-1; no clear D gene. Sequencing used CD4+ T cells sorted from PBMCs after approximately 20-hour stimulation, obtained from a patient who received antiretroviral therapy. This chain's CDR3 is CAIDHEAFF. The DNA of the CDR3 is TGTGCCATCGACCATGAAGCTTTCTTT.